This T cell receptor beta chain was found in a study of blood T cell repertoires in COVID-19. Study at large: The cDNA or gDNA used as material had been derived from T cells, B-cell-depleted T cells, or PBMCs.

In the source study's methods: Scientists estimated how many nucleated cells there were by amplifying reference gene primers. Some clones are missing from TCRdb's copy, which holds only in-frame ones; the method was immunoSEQ multiplex PCR. V, J and clone size reflect that table, while D and trimming were determined from the DNA. The sample lists 95,000 to 100,000 clones, 75% to 90% occurring once. This CDR3 is 16 amino acids long. The chain combines TRBV21-1 with TRBJ2-2; the table's D call, TRBD1, has no DNA check behind it. TRBV21-1 is classified as a pseudogene. Input material: peripheral blood. This receptor was identified in a woman in her 70s with active or convalescent COVID-19. CDR3 sequence: CASNTTGAFYPGELFF. The CDR3 region has the DNA TGTGCCAGCAATACAACAGGGGCGTTTTACCCCGGGGAGCTGTTTTTT.